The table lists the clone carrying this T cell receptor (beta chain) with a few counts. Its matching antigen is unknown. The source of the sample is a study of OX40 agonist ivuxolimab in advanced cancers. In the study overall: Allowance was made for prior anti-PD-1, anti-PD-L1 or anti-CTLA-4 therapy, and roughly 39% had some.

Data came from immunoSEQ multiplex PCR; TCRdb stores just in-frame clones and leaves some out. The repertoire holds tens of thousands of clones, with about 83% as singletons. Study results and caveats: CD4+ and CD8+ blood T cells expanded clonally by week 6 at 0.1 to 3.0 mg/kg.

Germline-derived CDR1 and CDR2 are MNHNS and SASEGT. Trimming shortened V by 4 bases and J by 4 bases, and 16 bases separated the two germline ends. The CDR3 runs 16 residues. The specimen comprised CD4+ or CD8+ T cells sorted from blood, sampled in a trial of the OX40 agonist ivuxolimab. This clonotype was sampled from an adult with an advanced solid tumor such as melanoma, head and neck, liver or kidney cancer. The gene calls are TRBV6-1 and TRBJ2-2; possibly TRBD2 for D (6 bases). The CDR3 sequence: CASSGTGRRGTGELFF. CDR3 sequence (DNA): TGTGCCAGCAGTGGGACCGGGAGACGGGGCACCGGGGAGCTGTTTTTT.